A few counts support the clone carrying this T cell receptor beta chain. The antigen is not known. CDR3 length: 15 amino acids. Germline CDR1 is DFQATT and CDR2 is SNEGSKA (reference sequence). Trimming stripped 3 bases from V and 3 bases from J, with 16 bases between. The data are from a study of human T cells and chemical hapten exposure. Study context: During the roughly 25-week study period, patients had diphenylcyclopropenone applied to the scalp every week. Each patch test put 0.01% DPC on the upper back, and results were read at 6 days. The study's findings and limits: A positive correlation with patch test score was found for PT1 expanded TCR counts.

TCRdb used MiXCR to reprocess the RACE reads, holding one entry per CDR3 protein. The table has around 260,000 distinct CDR3 sequences, approximately 8.6% seen once. Time point noted: pre-sensitization, week 0. Treatment noted: therapeutic diphenylcyclopropenone sensitization with weekly scalp DPC. From whole blood left unfractionated, total RNA was extracted. The V gene is TRBV20-1, the J gene TRBJ2-3; possible D gene TRBD1, 5 bases. Sequences were derived from whole blood, sampled in connection with sensitization to the hapten diphenylcyclopropenone (DPC). The source of this sequence is a middle-aged woman with alopecia areata. Some clones in this sample may be carry-over from other donors' samples. CDR3 in amino acids: CSASRRSGFTDTQYF. The CDR3 coding sequence is TGCAGTGCTAGTAGGCGGTCAGGGTTTACAGATACGCAGTATTTT.